This T cell receptor (beta chain) appears in the sequencing data of a study of cytomegalovirus exposure and HLA in healthy donors. The PCR used 60 Vbeta and 13 Jbeta primers. The protocol was immunoSEQ multiplex PCR, while the TCRdb copy is restricted to in-frame clones and leaves out a portion. This sample has 200,000 or so clones, with approximately 88% found just once. This CDR3 is 14 amino acids long. Per the germline V gene, CDR1 is GTSNPN and CDR2 is SVGIG (reference sequence). This receptor was obtained from a boy aged 5-17 years in good health and CMV-seronegative. Sequencing was done on a sample of PBMCs. The V call is TRBV30, the J call TRBJ2-5; TRBD2 matches at 8 bases. The assigned J gene may be wrong: the sequence end matches TRBJ2-7 better. This chain's CDR3 is CAWSGREATYEQYF. In DNA, the CDR3 is TGTGCCTGGAGTGGGCGGGAGGCGACCTACGAGCAGTACTTC.